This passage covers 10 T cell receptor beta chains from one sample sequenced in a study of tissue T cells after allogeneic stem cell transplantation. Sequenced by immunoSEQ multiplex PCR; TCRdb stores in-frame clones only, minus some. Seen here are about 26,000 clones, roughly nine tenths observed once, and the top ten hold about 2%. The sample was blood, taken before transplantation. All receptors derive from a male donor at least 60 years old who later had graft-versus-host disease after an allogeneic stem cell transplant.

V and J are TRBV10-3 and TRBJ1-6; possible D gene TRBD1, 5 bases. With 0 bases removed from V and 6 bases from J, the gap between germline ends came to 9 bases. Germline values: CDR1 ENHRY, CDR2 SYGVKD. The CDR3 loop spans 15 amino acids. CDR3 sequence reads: CAISESRQGNSPLHF. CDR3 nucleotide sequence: TGTGCCATCAGTGAGTCGAGGCAGGGTAATTCACCCCTCCACTTT.

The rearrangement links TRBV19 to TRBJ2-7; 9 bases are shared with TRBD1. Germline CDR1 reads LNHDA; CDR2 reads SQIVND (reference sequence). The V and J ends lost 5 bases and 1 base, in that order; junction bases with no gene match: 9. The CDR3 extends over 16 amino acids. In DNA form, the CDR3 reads TGTGCCAGTAGTGGACGACAGGGGGGGAATTCCTACGAGCAGTACTTC. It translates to CASSGRQGGNSYEQYF.

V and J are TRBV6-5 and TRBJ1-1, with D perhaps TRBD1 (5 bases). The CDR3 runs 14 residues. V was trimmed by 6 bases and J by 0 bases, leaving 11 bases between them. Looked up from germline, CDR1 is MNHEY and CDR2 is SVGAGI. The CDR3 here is CASRGDGMNTEAFF. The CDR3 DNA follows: TGTGCCAGCAGGGGGGACGGCATGAACACTGAAGCTTTCTTT.

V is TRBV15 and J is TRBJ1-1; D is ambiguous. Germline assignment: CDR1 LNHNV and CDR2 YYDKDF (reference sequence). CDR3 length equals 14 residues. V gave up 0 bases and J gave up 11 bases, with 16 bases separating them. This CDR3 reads CATSRDVTVGSAFF. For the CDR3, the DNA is TGTGCCACCAGCAGAGATGTTACGGTAGGCTCGGCTTTCTTT.

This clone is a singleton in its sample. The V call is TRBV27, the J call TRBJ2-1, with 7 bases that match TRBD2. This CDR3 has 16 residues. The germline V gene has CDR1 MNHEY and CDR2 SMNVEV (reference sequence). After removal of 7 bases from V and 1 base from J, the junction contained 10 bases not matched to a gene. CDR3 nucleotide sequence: TGTGCCAGCAACTCTAAACGGGAGGAGTCCTACAATGAGCAGTTCTTC. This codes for CASNSKREESYNEQFF.

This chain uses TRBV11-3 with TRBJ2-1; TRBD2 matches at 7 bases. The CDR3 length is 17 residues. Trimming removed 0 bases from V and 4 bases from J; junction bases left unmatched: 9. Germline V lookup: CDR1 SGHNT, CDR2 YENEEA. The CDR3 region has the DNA TGTGCCAGCAGCTTAGATCGAGGGGACTACCTTTACAATGAGCAGTTCTTC. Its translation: CASSLDRGDYLYNEQFF.

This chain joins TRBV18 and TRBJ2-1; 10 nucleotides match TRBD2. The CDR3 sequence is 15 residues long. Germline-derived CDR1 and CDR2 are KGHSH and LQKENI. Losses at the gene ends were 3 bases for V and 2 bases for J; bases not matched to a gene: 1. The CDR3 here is CASSPLAGAYNEQFF. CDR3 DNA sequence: TGTGCCAGCTCACCTCTAGCGGGGGCCTACAATGAGCAGTTCTTC.

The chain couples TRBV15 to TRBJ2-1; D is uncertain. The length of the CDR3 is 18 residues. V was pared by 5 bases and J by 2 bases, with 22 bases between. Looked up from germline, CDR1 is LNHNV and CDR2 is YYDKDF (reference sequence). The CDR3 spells CATSRSGSNGLAYNEQFF. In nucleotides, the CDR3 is TGTGCCACCAGCCGCAGTGGGTCGAACGGCCTGGCCTACAATGAGCAGTTCTTC.

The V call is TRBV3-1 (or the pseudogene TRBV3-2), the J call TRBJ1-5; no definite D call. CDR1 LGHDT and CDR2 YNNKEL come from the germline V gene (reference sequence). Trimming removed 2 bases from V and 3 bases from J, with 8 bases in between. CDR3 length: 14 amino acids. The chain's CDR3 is CASSQSLINQPQHF. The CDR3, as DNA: TGTGCCAGCAGCCAATCACTGATCAATCAGCCCCAGCATTTT.

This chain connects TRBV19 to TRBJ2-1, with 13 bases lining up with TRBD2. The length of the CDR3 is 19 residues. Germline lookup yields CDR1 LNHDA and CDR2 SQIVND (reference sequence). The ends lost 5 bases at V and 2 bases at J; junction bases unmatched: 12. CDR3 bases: TGTGCCAGTAGTCTGCGACTAGCGGGAGGAGTGGGGCCCTACAATGAGCAGTTCTTC. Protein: CASSLRLAGGVGPYNEQFF.